One sample yielded the 16 T cell receptor beta chains listed below, sequenced in a study of OX40 agonist ivuxolimab in advanced cancers. This table comes from immunoSEQ multiplex PCR, and its TCRdb copy is limited to in-frame clones, with some not included. The table includes approximately 61,000 clones, nearly 90% detected once. Sequences were derived from CD4+ or CD8+ T cells sorted from blood, sampled in a trial of the OX40 agonist ivuxolimab. Source of these receptors: an adult with an advanced solid tumor such as melanoma, head and neck, liver or kidney cancer.

The chain uses TRBV7-9 and TRBJ1-3, with 10 bases identical to TRBD1. The CDR3 totals 18 residues. Germline assignment: CDR1 SEHNR and CDR2 FQNEAQ (reference sequence). Trimming removed 3 bases from V and 0 bases from J; junction bases left unmatched: 8. The chain's CDR3 is CASSLTRTGGSSGNTIYF. In nucleotides, the CDR3 is TGTGCCAGCAGCTTGACTAGGACAGGGGGGAGCTCTGGAAACACCATATATTTT.

The J gene is TRBJ1-2, the V gene TRBV5-6; D perhaps matches TRBD1 (5 bases). This CDR3 comprises 14 residues. CDR1 is SGHDT, CDR2 YYEEEE, per germline. Trimming removed 1 base at V and 5 bases at J, with 12 bases between. CDR3 DNA: TGTGCCAGCAGCTTGTACCGGGGGAGGTATGGCTACACCTTC. Its protein is CASSLYRGRYGYTF.

The V gene is TRBV5-1, the J gene TRBJ2-3; TRBD1 is a possible D gene (6 bases). The CDR3 is 13 amino acids. The V gene's germline CDR1 is SGHRS and CDR2 YFSETQ. V lost 2 bases, J lost 9 bases, and 13 bases lay in between. The CDR3 coding sequence is TGCGCCAGCAGCTTCAGGGACATTAACACGCAGTATTTT. It yields the protein CASSFRDINTQYF. Together with reference TRBV5-1 and TRBJ2-3, the CDR3 gives the full variable domain: KAGVTQTPRYLIKTRGQQVTLSCSPISGHRSVSWYQQTPGQGLQFLFEYFSETQRNKGNFPGRFSGRQFSNSRSEMNVSTLELGDSALYLCASSFRDINTQYFGPGTRLTVL.

V gene TRBV6-6 combines with J gene TRBJ2-5; 8 bases align to TRBD1. With V trimmed by 2 bases and J by 9 bases, 8 bases remained unmatched. CDR1 and CDR2 (germline): MNHNY, SVGAGI (reference sequence). The CDR3 loop spans 14 amino acids. DNA for the CDR3: TGTGCCAGCAGTTACGCAGGGGGCCCAGGGGCCCAGTACTTC. Residues: CASSYAGGPGAQYF.

CDR3 DNA sequence: TGTGCCAGCAGCTTCAGGGGCGCCCCGTCTAATCAGCCCCAGCATTTT. Encoded protein: CASSFRGAPSNQPQHF. The rearrangement uses TRBV5-6 and TRBJ1-5; D might be TRBD1 (6 bases). The germline V gene encodes CDR1 SGHDT and CDR2 YYEEEE. Trimming removed 2 bases at V and 4 bases at J, with 16 bases between. The CDR3 is 16 amino acids.

V gene TRBV7-2 combines with J gene TRBJ1-5; possibly TRBD1 for D (5 bases). V was trimmed by 1 base and J by 6 bases, leaving 13 bases between them. Germline V gene lookup returns CDR1 SGHTA and CDR2 FQGNSA. The CDR3 spans 15 residues. The CDR3 loop reads CASSLGGEAGQPQHF. CDR3 bases: TGTGCCAGCAGCTTAGGAGGGGAGGCCGGTCAGCCCCAGCATTTT.

The rearrangement uses TRBV7-2 and TRBJ2-5; 10 nucleotides match TRBD2. Germline values: CDR1 SGHTA, CDR2 FQGNSA. This CDR3 has 16 residues. Losses at the gene ends were 1 base for V and 5 bases for J; bases not matched to a gene: 7. CDR3 loop: CASSLGLAGARETQYF. The CDR3, as DNA: TGTGCCAGCAGCTTAGGGCTAGCGGGAGCCAGGGAGACCCAGTACTTC.

The rearrangement uses TRBV19 and TRBJ2-7, with no clear D. The V end was cut by 3 bases, the J end by 3 bases, with 12 bases between. Looked up from germline, CDR1 is LNHDA and CDR2 is SQIVND (reference sequence). CDR3 length: 14 residues. The CDR3 region is CASSILDGNYEQYF. CDR3 nucleotides: TGTGCCAGTAGTATCCTGGACGGCAACTACGAGCAGTACTTC.

This clone was recorded at least ten times. This chain links TRBV11-2 with TRBJ1-2; D gene ambiguous. This CDR3 spans 14 amino acids. In germline, CDR1 is SGHAT, CDR2 FQNNGV. Trimming took off 1 base at V and 7 bases at J, with 13 bases between the two ends. CDR3 protein: CASSLVNSLLGYTF. CDR3 DNA sequence: TGTGCCAGCAGCTTAGTCAACAGCCTCCTTGGCTACACCTTC.

In its sample, this clone was seen a few times. The chain is built from TRBV19 and TRBJ2-3; D ambiguous. The CDR3 length is 13 residues. The V gene's germline CDR1 is LNHDA and CDR2 SQIVND (reference sequence). V lost 5 bases to trimming and J lost 2 bases, with 8 bases between them. Here the CDR3 reads CASSPRITDTQYF. The DNA for the CDR3 is TGTGCCAGTAGTCCGAGGATCACAGATACGCAGTATTTT.

The rearrangement joins TRBV18 to TRBJ2-7; D is perhaps TRBD1 (6 bases). CDR1 and CDR2 from the germline V gene are KGHSH and LQKENI. Trimming took off 6 bases at V and 3 bases at J, with 12 bases between the two ends. The CDR3 loop spans 13 amino acids. This CDR3 is CASSPTGLYEQYF. Written as DNA, the CDR3 is TGTGCCAGCTCGCCGACAGGCCTCTACGAGCAGTACTTC.

V and J are TRBV7-2 and TRBJ1-2; no clear D. With 1 base removed from V and 8 bases from J, the gap between germline ends came to 11 bases. The length of the CDR3 is 13 residues. The germline V gene has CDR1 SGHTA and CDR2 FQGNSA. The CDR3 DNA sequence: TGTGCCAGCAGCTTAGATCGGGGAGTCGGCTACACCTTC. Translating it yields CASSLDRGVGYTF.

This chain joins TRBV19 and TRBJ2-3; TRBD1 matches 11 bases. Looked up from germline, CDR1 is LNHDA and CDR2 is SQIVND (reference sequence). The V gene end was trimmed by 4 bases and the J gene end by 9 bases; junction bases not matched to a gene: 18. The length of the CDR3 is 18 residues. CDR3 coding DNA: TGTGCCAGTAGTACCCGAGGACAGGGGGCCAACATTAGGGGGACGCAGTATTTT. Protein: CASSTRGQGANIRGTQYF. Drawing the rest from reference TRBV19 and TRBJ2-3, the complete variable domain is DGGITQSPKYLFRKEGQNVTLSCEQNLNHDAMYWYRQDPGQGLRLIYYSQIVNDFQKGDIAEGYSVSREKKESFPLTVTSAQKNPTAFYLCASSTRGQGANIRGTQYFGPGTRLTVL.

This clone was seen more than once but under ten times. The chain is built from TRBV5-6 and TRBJ2-3; D unclear. V shed 1 base and J shed 3 bases, with 6 bases lying between them. Germline V CDR1 and CDR2: SGHDT, YYEEEE. The CDR3 spans 13 residues. Here the CDR3 reads CASSLPATDTQYF. In DNA form, the CDR3 reads TGTGCCAGCAGCTTGCCAGCAACAGATACGCAGTATTTT.

The rearrangement joins TRBV23-1 to TRBJ1-6; D remains ambiguous. TRBV23-1 is classed as an ORF, of uncertain function. The CDR3 is 15 residues long. V was shortened by 10 bases and J by 0 bases, with 13 bases between the two germline ends. In nucleotides, the CDR3 is TGCGCCATACGAAGGGAAAGCTCCTATAATTCACCCCTCCACTTT. Its translation is CAIRRESSYNSPLHF.

The J gene is TRBJ2-1, the V gene TRBV30; TRBD2 matches 7 bases. Germline values: CDR1 GTSNPN, CDR2 SVGIG (reference sequence). J gave up 8 bases and V 5 bases, and 9 bases lay outside the gene matches. The CDR3 covers 13 residues. The CDR3 bases are TGTGCCTGGTCTGGCGGGAGCTTGGATGAGCAGTTCTTC. Its protein product is CAWSGGSLDEQFF.